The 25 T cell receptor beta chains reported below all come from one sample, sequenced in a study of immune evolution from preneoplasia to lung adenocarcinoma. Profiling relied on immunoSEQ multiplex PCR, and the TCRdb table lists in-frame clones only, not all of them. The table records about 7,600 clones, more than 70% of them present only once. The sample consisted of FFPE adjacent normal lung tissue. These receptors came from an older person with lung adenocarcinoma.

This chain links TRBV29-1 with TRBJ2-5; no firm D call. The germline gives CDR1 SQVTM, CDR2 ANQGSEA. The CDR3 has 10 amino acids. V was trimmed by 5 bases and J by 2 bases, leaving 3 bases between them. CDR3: CSVRQETQYF. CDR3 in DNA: TGCAGCGTTAGACAAGAGACCCAGTACTTC.

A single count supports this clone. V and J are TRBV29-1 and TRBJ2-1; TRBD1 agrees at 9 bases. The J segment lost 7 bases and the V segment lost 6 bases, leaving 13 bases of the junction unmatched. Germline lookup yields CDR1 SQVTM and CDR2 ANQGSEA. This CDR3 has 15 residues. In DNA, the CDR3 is TGCAGCGTGGTTGCCGGGACAGGGACGGTGAATGAGCAGTTCTTC. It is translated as CSVVAGTGTVNEQFF.

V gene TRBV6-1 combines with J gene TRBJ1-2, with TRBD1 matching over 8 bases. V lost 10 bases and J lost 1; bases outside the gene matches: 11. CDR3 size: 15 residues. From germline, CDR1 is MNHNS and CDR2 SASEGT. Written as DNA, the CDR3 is TGTGCCATACGACCTGGGACAGGCCTTAACTATGGCTACACCTTC. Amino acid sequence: CAIRPGTGLNYGYTF.

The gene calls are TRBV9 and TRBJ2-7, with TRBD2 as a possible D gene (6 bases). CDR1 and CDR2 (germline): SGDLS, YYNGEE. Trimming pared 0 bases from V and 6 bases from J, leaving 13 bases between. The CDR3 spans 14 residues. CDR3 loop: CASSVAWRGREQYF. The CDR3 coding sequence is TGTGCCAGCAGCGTAGCCTGGAGGGGACGCGAGCAGTACTTC.

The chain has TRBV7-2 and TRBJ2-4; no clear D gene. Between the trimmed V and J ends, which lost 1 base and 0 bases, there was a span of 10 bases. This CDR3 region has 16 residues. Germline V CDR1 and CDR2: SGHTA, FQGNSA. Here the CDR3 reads CASSLEFGIAKNIQYF. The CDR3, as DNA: TGTGCCAGCAGCTTAGAATTTGGTATAGCCAAAAACATTCAGTACTTC.

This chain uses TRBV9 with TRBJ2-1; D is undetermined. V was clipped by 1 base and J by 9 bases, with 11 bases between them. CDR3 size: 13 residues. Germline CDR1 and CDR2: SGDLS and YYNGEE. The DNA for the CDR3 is TGTGCCAGCAGCGTACGTCCCGTGGGTGAGCAGTTCTTC. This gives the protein CASSVRPVGEQFF.

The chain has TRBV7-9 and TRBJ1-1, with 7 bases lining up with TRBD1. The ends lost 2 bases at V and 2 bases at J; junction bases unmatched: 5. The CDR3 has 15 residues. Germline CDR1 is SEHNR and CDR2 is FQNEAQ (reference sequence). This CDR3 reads CASSLPQGVNTEAFF. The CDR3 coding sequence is TGTGCCAGCAGCTTACCCCAGGGGGTCAACACTGAAGCTTTCTTT. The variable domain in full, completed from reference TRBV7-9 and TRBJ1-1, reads DTGVSQNPRHKITKRGQNVTFRCDPISEHNRLYWYRQTLGQGPEFLTYFQNEAQLEKSRLLSDRFSAERPKGSFSTLEIQRTEQGDSAMYLCASSLPQGVNTEAFFGQGTRLTVV.

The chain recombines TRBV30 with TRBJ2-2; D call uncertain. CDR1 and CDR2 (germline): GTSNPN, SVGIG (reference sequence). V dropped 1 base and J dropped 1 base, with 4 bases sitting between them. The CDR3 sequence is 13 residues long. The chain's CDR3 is CAWSGWNTGELFF. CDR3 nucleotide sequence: TGTGCCTGGAGTGGCTGGAACACCGGGGAGCTGTTTTTT.

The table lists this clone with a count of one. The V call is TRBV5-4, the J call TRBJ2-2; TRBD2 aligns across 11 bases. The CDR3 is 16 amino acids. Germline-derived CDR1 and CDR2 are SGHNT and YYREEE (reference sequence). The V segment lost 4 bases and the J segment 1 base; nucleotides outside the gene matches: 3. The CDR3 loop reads CASSELAGGNTGELFF. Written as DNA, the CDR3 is TGTGCCAGCAGCGAGCTAGCGGGAGGGAACACCGGGGAGCTGTTTTTT.

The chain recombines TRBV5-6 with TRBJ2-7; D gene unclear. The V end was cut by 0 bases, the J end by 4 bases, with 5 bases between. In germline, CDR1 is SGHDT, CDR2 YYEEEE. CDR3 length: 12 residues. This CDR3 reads CASSLVGYEQYF. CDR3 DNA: TGTGCCAGCAGCTTGGTTGGGTACGAGCAGTACTTC.

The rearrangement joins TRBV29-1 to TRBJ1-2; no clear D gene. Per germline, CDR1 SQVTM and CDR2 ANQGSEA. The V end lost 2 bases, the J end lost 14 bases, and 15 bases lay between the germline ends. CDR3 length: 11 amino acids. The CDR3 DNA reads TGCAGCGTTGAATTTGGTTCACGGGAAACCTTC. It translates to CSVEFGSRETF.

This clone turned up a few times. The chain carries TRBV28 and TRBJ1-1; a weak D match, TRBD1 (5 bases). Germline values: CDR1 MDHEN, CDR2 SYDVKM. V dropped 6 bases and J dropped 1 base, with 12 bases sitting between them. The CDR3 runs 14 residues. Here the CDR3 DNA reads TGTGCCAGCAGGGCGGGAACAGGGAACACTGAAGCTTTCTTT. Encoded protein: CASRAGTGNTEAFF.

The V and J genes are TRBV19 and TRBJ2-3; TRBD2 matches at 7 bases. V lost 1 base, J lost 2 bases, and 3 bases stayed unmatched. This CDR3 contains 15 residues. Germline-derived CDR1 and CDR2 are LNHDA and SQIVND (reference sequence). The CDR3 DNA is TGTGCCAGTAGTATAGGAGCGGGGCACACAGATACGCAGTATTTT. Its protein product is CASSIGAGHTDTQYF. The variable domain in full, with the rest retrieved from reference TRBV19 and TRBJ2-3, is DGGITQSPKYLFRKEGQNVTLSCEQNLNHDAMYWYRQDPGQGLRLIYYSQIVNDFQKGDIAEGYSVSREKKESFPLTVTSAQKNPTAFYLCASSIGAGHTDTQYFGPGTRLTVL.

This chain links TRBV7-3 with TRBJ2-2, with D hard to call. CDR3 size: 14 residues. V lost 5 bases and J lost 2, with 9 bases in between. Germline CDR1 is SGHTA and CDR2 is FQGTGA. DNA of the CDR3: TGTGCCAGCAGCCCGTTGAGCAACACCGGGGAGCTGTTTTTT. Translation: CASSPLSNTGELFF.

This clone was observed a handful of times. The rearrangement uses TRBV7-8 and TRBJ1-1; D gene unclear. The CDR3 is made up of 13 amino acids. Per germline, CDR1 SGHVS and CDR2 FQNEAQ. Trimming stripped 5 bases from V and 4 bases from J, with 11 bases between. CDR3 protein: CASSHALSTEAFF. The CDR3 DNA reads TGTGCCAGCAGCCACGCATTAAGCACTGAAGCTTTCTTT.

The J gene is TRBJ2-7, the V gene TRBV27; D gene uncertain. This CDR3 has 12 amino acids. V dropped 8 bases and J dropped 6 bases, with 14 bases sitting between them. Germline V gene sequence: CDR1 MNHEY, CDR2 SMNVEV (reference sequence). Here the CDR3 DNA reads TGTGCCAGCGGCGACACTGTTTTCGAGCAGTACTTC. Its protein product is CASGDTVFEQYF.

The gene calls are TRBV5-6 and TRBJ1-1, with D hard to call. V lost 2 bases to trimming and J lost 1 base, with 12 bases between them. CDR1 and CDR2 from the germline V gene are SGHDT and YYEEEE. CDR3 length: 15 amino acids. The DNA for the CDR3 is TGTGCCAGCAGCTTTTATAGGGTGACGAACACTGAAGCTTTCTTT. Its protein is CASSFYRVTNTEAFF.

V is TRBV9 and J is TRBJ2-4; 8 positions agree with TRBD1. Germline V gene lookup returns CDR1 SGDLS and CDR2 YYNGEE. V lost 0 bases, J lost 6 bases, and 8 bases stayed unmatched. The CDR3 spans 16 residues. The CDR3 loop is CASSVGQGARSNIQYF. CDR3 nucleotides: TGTGCCAGCAGCGTAGGTCAGGGGGCAAGATCAAACATTCAGTACTTC.

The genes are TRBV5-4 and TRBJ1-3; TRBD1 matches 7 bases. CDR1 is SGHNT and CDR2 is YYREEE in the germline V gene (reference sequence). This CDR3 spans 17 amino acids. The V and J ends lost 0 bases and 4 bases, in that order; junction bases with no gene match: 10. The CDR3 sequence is CASSLALGQGDGNTIYF. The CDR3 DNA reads TGTGCCAGCAGCTTGGCCTTAGGGCAGGGGGACGGAAACACCATATATTTT.

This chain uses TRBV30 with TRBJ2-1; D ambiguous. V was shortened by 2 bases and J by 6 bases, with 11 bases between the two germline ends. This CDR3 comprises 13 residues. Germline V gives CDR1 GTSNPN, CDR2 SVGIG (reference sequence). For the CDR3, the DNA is TGTGCCTGGAGTAAGGGTACACCCAATGAGCAGTTCTTC. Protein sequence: CAWSKGTPNEQFF.

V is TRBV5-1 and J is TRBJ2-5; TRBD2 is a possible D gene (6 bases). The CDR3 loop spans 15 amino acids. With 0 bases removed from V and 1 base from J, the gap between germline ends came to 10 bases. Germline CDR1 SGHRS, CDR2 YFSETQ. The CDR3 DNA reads TGCGCCAGCAGCTTGGGGACTATAACCCAAGAGACCCAGTACTTC. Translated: CASSLGTITQETQYF.

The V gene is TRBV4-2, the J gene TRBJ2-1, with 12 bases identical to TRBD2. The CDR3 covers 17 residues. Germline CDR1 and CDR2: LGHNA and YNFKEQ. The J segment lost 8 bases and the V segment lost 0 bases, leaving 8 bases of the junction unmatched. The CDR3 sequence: CASSQDGPSGGADEQFF. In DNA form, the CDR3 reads TGTGCCAGCAGCCAAGATGGGCCTAGCGGGGGGGCGGATGAGCAGTTCTTC.

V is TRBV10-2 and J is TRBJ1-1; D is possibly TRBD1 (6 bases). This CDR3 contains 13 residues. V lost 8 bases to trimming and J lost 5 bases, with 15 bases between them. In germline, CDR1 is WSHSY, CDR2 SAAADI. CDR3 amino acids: CASRYRAGTEAFF. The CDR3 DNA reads TGCGCCAGCCGATACAGGGCAGGGACTGAAGCTTTCTTT.

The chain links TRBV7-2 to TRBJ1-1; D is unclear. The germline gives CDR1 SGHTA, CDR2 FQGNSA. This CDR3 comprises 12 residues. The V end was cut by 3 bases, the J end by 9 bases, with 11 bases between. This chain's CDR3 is CASSLKNFQAFF. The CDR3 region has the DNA TGTGCCAGCAGCTTGAAGAATTTTCAAGCTTTCTTT.

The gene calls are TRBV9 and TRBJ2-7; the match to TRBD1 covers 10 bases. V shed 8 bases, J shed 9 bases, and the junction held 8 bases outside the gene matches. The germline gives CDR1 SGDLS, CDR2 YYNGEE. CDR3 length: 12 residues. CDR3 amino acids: CARRRQGARQYF. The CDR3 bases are TGTGCCAGGAGACGACAGGGGGCGCGGCAGTACTTC.